This T cell receptor beta chain derives from a study of cytomegalovirus exposure and HLA in healthy donors. The overall study: Of several hundred genotyped donors, 81% grouped in the Caucasian-associated ancestry cluster.

To note about this clone: Its antigen is undetermined.

Study findings and constraints: The listing of roughly 160 TCR beta chains classed them as cytomegalovirus-associated. Later analysis revealed greater clonal expansion in HLA-associated TCR beta chains than in equally common others.

The germline gives CDR1 SEHNR, CDR2 FQNEAQ (reference sequence). With 6 bases removed from V and 7 bases from J, the gap between germline ends came to 9 bases. This CDR3 is 11 amino acids long. Unrecorded immune exposures were likely, despite nominal health at sampling. PCR was performed using 60 Vbeta and 13 Jbeta primers. The data were produced by immunoSEQ multiplex PCR, yet TCRdb's version contains in-frame clones alone and is incomplete. The sample has tens of thousands of clones, under 90% seen once. Sequencing used PBMCs. The sequence was obtained from a woman under 30 in good health and CMV-seronegative. The gene calls are TRBV7-9 and TRBJ1-2; D remains ambiguous. DNA for the CDR3: TGTGCCAGCAGGGAGATGGGTGGCTACACCTTC. It translates to CASREMGGYTF.